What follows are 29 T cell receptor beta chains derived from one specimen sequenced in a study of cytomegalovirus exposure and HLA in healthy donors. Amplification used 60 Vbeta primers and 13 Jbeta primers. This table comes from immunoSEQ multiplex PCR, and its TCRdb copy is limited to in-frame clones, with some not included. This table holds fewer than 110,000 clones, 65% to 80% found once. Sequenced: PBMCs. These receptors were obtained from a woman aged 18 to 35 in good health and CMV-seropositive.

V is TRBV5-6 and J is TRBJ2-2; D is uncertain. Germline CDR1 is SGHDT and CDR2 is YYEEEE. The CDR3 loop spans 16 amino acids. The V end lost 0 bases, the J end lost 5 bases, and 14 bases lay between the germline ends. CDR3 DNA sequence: TGTGCCAGCAGCTTGGGAGACGATAGACAAACCGGGGAGCTGTTTTTT. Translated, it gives CASSLGDDRQTGELFF. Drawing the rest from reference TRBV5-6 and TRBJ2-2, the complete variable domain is DAGVTQSPTHLIKTRGQQVTLRCSPKSGHDTVSWYQQALGQGPQFIFQYYEEEERQRGNFPDRFSGHQFPNYSSELNVNALLLGDSALYLCASSLGDDRQTGELFFGEGSRLTVL.

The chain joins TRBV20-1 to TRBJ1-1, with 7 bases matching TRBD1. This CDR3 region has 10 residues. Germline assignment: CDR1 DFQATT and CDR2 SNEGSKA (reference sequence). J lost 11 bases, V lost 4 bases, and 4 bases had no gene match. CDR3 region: CSATRQGAFF. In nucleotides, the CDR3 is TGCAGTGCTACCCGACAGGGTGCTTTCTTT.

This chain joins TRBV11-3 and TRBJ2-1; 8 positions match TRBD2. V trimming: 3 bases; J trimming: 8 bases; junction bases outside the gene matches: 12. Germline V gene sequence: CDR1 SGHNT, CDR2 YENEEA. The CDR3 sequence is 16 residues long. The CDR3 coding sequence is TGTGCCAGCAGCTTGGCTGGAACGGGAGGGCCCTATGAGCAGTTCTTC. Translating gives CASSLAGTGGPYEQFF.

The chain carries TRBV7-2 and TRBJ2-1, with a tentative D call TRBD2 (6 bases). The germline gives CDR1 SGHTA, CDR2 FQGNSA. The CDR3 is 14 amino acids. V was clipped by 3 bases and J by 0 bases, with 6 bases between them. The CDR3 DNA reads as TGTGCCAGCAGCTTCGGGAGCTCCTACAATGAGCAGTTCTTC. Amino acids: CASSFGSSYNEQFF. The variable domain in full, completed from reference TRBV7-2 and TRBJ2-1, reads GAGVSQSPSNKVTEKGKDVELRCDPISGHTALYWYRQSLGQGLEFLIYFQGNSAPDKSGLPSDRFSAERTGGSVSTLTIQRTQQEDSAVYLCASSFGSSYNEQFFGPGTRLTVL.

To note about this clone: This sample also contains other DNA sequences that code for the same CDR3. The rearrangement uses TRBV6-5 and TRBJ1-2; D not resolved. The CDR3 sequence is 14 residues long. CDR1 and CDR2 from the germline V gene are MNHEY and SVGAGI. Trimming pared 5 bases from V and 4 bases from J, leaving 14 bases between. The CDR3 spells CASSPGLSPYGYTF. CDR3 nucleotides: TGTGCCAGCAGTCCAGGACTCTCCCCCTATGGCTACACCTTC.

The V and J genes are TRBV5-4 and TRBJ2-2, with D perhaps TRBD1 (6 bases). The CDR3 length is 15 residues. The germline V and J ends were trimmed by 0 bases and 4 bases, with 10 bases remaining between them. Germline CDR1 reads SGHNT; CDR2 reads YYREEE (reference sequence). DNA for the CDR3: TGTGCCAGCAGCTTGGATGGGGGCGGCACCGGGGAGCTGTTTTTT. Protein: CASSLDGGGTGELFF.

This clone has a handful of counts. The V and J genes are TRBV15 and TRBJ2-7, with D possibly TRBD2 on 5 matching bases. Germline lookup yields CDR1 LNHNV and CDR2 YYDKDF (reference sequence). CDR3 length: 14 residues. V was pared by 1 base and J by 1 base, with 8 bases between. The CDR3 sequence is CATSRVWTSYEQYF. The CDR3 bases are TGTGCCACCAGCAGAGTGTGGACTTCCTACGAGCAGTACTTC.

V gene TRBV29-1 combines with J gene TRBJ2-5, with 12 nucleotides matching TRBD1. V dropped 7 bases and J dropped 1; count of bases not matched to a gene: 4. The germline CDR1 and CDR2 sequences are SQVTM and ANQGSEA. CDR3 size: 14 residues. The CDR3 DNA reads TGCAGCGCCGGGACAGGGGGCCGCCAAGAGACCCAGTACTTC. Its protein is CSAGTGGRQETQYF.

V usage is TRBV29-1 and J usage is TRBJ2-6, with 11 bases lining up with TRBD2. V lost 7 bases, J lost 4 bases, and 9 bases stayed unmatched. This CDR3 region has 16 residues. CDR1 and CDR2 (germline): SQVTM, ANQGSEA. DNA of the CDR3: TGCAGCGCCCAACTAGCGGGGGTACCCGGGGCCAACGTCCTGACTTTC. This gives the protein CSAQLAGVPGANVLTF.

This chain's CDR3 is CASSEGGGYFSYEQYF. CDR3 sequence (DNA): TGTGCCAGCAGTGAAGGGGGCGGTTACTTCTCCTACGAGCAGTACTTC. The rearrangement uses TRBV2 and TRBJ2-7; possibly TRBD1 for D (5 bases). CDR3 length equals 16 residues. V gave up 1 base and J gave up 0 bases, with 13 bases separating them. Germline values: CDR1 SNHLY, CDR2 FYNNEI.

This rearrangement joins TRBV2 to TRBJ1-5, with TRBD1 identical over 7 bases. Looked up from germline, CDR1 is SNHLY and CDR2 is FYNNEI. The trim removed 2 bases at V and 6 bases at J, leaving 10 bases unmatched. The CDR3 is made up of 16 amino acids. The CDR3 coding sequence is TGTGCCAGCAGTGAAAGAAAGACAGGGTGGTTTCAGCCCCAGCATTTT. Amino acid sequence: CASSERKTGWFQPQHF.

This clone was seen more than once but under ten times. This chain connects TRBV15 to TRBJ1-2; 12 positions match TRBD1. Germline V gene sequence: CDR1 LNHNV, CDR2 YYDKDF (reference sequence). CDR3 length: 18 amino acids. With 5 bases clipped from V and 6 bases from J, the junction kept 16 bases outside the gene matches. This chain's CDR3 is CATSPGGTGGDTGNGYTF. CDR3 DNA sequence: TGTGCCACCAGCCCGGGGGGGACAGGGGGCGATACCGGAAATGGCTACACCTTC.

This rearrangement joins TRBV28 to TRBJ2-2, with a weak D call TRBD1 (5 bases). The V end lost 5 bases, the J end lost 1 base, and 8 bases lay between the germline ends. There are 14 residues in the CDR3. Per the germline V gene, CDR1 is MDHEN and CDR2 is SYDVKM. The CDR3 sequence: CASSDGQNTGELFF. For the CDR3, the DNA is TGTGCCAGCAGTGACGGACAGAACACCGGGGAGCTGTTTTTT.

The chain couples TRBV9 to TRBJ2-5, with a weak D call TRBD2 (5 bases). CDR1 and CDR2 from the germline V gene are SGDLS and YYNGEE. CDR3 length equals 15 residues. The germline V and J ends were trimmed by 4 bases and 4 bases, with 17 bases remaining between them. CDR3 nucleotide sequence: TGTGCCAGCAGCCCCCGTTCTACCGGAGGAGAGACCCAGTACTTC. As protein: CASSPRSTGGETQYF.

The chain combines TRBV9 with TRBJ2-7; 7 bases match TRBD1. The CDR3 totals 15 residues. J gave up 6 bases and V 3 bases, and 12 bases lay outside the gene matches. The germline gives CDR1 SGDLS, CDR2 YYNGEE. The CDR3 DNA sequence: TGTGCCAGCAGCGATATAACAGGGGCTAGGGGCGAGCAGTACTTC. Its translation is CASSDITGARGEQYF.

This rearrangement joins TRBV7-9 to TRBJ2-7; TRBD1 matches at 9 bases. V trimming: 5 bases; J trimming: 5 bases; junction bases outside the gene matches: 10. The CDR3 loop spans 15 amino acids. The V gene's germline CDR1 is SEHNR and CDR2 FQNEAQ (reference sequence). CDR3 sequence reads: CASSLLAGTGNEQYF. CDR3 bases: TGTGCCAGCAGCCTGCTCGCCGGGACAGGGAACGAGCAGTACTTC.

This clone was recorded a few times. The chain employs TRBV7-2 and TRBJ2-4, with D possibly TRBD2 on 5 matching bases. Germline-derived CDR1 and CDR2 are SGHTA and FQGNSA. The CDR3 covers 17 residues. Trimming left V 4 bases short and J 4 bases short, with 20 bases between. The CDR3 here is CASSSDQVTMVKNIQYF. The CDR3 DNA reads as TGTGCCAGCAGCTCTGATCAGGTGACTATGGTTAAAAACATTCAGTACTTC.

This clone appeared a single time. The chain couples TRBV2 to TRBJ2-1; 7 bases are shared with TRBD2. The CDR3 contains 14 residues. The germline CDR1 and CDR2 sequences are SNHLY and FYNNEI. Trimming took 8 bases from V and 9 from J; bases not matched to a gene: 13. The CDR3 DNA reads TGTGCCAGCGGAAAATTTCGGGGGGAGGTTGAGCAGTTCTTC. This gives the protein CASGKFRGEVEQFF.

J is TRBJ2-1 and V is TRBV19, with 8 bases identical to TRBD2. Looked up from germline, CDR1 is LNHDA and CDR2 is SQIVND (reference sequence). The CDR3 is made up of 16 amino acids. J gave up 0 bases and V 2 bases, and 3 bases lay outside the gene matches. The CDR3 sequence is CASSISGGNSYNEQFF. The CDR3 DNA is TGTGCCAGTAGTATATCGGGGGGGAACTCCTACAATGAGCAGTTCTTC.

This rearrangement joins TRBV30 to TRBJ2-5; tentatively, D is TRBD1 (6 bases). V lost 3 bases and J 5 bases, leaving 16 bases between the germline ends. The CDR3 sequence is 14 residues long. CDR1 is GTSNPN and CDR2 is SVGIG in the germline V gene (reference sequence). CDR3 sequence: CAWRGGSSNETQYF. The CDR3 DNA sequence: TGTGCCTGGAGAGGGGGAAGCAGTAACGAGACCCAGTACTTC.

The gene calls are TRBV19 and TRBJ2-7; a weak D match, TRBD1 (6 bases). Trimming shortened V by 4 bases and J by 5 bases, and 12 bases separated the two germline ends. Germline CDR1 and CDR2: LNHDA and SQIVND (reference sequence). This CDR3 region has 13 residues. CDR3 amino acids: CASSRQANDEQYF. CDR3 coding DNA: TGTGCCAGTAGTAGACAGGCAAATGACGAGCAGTACTTC. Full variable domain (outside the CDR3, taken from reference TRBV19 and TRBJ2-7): DGGITQSPKYLFRKEGQNVTLSCEQNLNHDAMYWYRQDPGQGLRLIYYSQIVNDFQKGDIAEGYSVSREKKESFPLTVTSAQKNPTAFYLCASSRQANDEQYFGPGTRLTVT.

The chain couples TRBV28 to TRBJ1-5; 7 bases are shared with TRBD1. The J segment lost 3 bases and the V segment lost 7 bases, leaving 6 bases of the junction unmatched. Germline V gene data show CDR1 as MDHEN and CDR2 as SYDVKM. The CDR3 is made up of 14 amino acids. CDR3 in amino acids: CASISGTVNQPQHF. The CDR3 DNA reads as TGTGCCAGCATCTCCGGGACAGTCAATCAGCCCCAGCATTTT.

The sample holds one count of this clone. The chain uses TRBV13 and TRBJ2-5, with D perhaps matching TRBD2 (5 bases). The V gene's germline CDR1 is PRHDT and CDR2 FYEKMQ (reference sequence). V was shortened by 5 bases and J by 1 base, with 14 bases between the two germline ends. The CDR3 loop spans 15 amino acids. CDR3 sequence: CASSLTAGLQETQYF. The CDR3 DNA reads TGTGCCAGCAGCCTGACCGCGGGCCTCCAAGAGACCCAGTACTTC.

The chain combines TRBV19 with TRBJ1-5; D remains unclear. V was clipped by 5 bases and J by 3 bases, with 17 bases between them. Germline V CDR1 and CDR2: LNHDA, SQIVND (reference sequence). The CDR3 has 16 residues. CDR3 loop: CASSAYSLLTNQPQHF. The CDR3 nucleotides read TGTGCCAGTAGTGCCTACAGCTTGCTCACCAATCAGCCCCAGCATTTT.

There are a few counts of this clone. CDR3 in amino acids: CASSERGVGETQYF. The CDR3 DNA follows: TGTGCCAGCAGTGAACGGGGGGTAGGAGAGACCCAGTACTTC. The gene calls are TRBV6-1 and TRBJ2-5, with TRBD2 matching 7 bases. This CDR3 comprises 14 residues. V shed 2 bases, J shed 4 bases, and the junction held 4 bases outside the gene matches. The germline gives CDR1 MNHNS, CDR2 SASEGT.

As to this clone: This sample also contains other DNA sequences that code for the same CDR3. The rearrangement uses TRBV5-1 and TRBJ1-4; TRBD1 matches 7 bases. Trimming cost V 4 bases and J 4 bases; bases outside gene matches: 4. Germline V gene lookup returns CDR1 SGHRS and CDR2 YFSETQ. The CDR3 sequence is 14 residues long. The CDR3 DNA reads TGCGCCAGCAGCCCCCGGGACAGTAATGAAAAACTGTTTTTT. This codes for CASSPRDSNEKLFF.

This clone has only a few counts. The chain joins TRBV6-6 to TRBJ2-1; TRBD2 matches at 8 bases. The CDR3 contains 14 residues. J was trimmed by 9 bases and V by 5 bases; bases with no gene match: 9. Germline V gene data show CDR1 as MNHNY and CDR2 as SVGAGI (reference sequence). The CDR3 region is CASSPPGLGGEQFF. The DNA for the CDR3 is TGTGCCAGCAGTCCCCCGGGACTAGGTGGTGAGCAGTTCTTC.

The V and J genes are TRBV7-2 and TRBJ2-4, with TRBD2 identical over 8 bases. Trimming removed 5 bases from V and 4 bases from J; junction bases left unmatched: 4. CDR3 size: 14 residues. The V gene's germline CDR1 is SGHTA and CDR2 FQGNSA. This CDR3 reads CASSLSGRKNIQYF. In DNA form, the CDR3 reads TGTGCCAGCAGCCTCAGCGGGAGAAAAAACATTCAGTACTTC.

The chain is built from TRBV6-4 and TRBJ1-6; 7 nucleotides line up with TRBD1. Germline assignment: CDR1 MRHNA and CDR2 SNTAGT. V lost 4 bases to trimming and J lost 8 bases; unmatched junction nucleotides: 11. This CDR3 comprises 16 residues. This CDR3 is CASSACDRELDSPLHF. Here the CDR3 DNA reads TGTGCCAGCAGTGCCTGCGACAGGGAGTTAGATTCACCCCTCCACTTT.